Presented here are 23 T cell receptor beta chains from one specimen sequenced in a study of blood T cell repertoires in COVID-19. This table comes from immunoSEQ multiplex PCR, and its TCRdb copy is limited to in-frame clones, with some not included. The sample includes about 63,000 clones, less than 80% of them seen just once. The sample consisted of peripheral blood. The receptors come from a human donor in a cohort sampled during active COVID-19.

The chain combines TRBV27 with TRBJ2-5; 11 bases map to TRBD2. The CDR3 is made up of 16 amino acids. V gave up 1 base and J gave up 8 bases; unmatched junction bases: 9. In germline, CDR1 is MNHEY, CDR2 SMNVEV (reference sequence). CDR3 in DNA: TGTGCCAGCAGTTTATATTTAGCGGGAGGGGCAGAAACCCAGTACTTC. Translated, it gives CASSLYLAGGAETQYF.

This rearrangement joins TRBV27 to TRBJ1-1; 8 bases match TRBD1. CDR1 is MNHEY and CDR2 is SMNVEV in the germline V gene (reference sequence). The CDR3 is 15 amino acids. V lost 5 bases, J lost 0 bases, and 5 bases stayed unmatched. The CDR3 is CASSGQGSMNTEAFF. The CDR3 nucleotides read TGTGCCAGCAGTGGACAGGGATCTATGAACACTGAAGCTTTCTTT.

J is TRBJ2-6 and V is TRBV3-1 (or the pseudogene TRBV3-2); D call uncertain. Germline V gene lookup returns CDR1 LGHDT and CDR2 YNNKEL (reference sequence). CDR3 length: 14 amino acids. Trimming cost V 5 bases and J 5 bases, with 10 bases left between them. Here the CDR3 DNA reads TGTGCCAGCAGCGACCAGGCCTGGGCCAACGTCCTGACTTTC. It yields the protein CASSDQAWANVLTF.

V is TRBV15 and J is TRBJ2-5; the match to TRBD2 covers 7 bases. Trimming removed 0 bases from V and 5 bases from J; junction bases left unmatched: 6. CDR1 and CDR2 from the germline V gene are LNHNV and YYDKDF (reference sequence). CDR3 size: 15 residues. The CDR3: CATSREGRETETQYF. The DNA for the CDR3 is TGTGCCACCAGCAGAGAGGGGCGGGAGACGGAGACCCAGTACTTC.

This clone was counted only a few times. V gene TRBV9 combines with J gene TRBJ1-6; 8 nucleotides agree with TRBD1. The CDR3 totals 14 residues. The germline gives CDR1 SGDLS, CDR2 YYNGEE. The J segment lost 7 bases and the V segment lost 4 bases, leaving 4 bases of the junction unmatched. In nucleotides, the CDR3 is TGTGCCAGCAGCTCTCGACAGGGGAATTCACCCCTCCACTTT. This translates into CASSSRQGNSPLHF.

CDR3 sequence reads: CASSVQLGAFF. The DNA for the CDR3 is TGTGCCAGCAGTGTACAATTGGGCGCTTTCTTT. This chain uses TRBV2 with TRBJ1-1, with D unresolved. This CDR3 is 11 amino acids long. Germline V gene sequence: CDR1 SNHLY, CDR2 FYNNEI. Trimming cost V 4 bases and J 11 bases, with 11 bases left between them.

The chain has TRBV7-2 and TRBJ2-7; TRBD1 agrees at 7 bases. The CDR3 runs to 15 residues. The junction had 8 bases not matched to a gene; V was cut back by 5 bases and J by 1 base. Germline lookup yields CDR1 SGHTA and CDR2 FQGNSA. In DNA form, the CDR3 reads TGTGCCAGCAGCGCCCGGACAGGAGTTTCCTACGAGCAGTACTTC. Amino acid sequence: CASSARTGVSYEQYF.

The genes are TRBV19 and TRBJ2-1; 10 nucleotides agree with TRBD2. The length of the CDR3 is 14 residues. Unmatched junction bases numbered 2, after V lost 8 bases and J lost 1 base. CDR1 and CDR2 (germline): LNHDA, SQIVND (reference sequence). The CDR3 spells CASQTSGSYNEQFF. In nucleotides, the CDR3 is TGTGCCAGTCAGACTAGCGGGTCCTACAATGAGCAGTTCTTC.

The V and J genes are TRBV28 and TRBJ1-5, with D hard to call. CDR3 length: 18 residues. Trimming took 5 bases from V and 0 from J, leaving 20 bases between them. Germline V gene data show CDR1 as MDHEN and CDR2 as SYDVKM. The CDR3 region is CASSTTLDTGYSNQPQHF. CDR3 bases: TGTGCCAGCAGTACGACCCTCGACACGGGGTATAGCAATCAGCCCCAGCATTTT.

The V gene is TRBV9, the J gene TRBJ1-1; tentative D call: TRBD1 (6 bases). The CDR3 contains 14 residues. Germline assignment: CDR1 SGDLS and CDR2 YYNGEE. Deletions cut 4 bases from V and 0 bases from J, with 10 bases between. CDR3 nucleotides: TGTGCCAGCAGCACGGGGACACTGAACACTGAAGCTTTCTTT. This gives the protein CASSTGTLNTEAFF.

The chain links TRBV28 to TRBJ1-1; no clear D. Germline V lookup: CDR1 MDHEN, CDR2 SYDVKM. Trimming cost V 6 bases and J 0 bases, with 8 bases left between them. CDR3 length equals 13 residues. CDR3 amino acids: CASSPVLNTEAFF. The CDR3 region has the DNA TGTGCCAGCAGCCCGGTTCTGAACACTGAAGCTTTCTTT. The full variable domain, completed using reference TRBV28 and TRBJ1-1, is DVKVTQSSRYLVKRTGEKVFLECVQDMDHENMFWYRQDPGLGLRLIYFSYDVKMKEKGDIPEGYSVSREKKERFSLILESASTNQTSMYLCASSPVLNTEAFFGQGTRLTVV.

The chain employs TRBV6-5 and TRBJ2-2; D possibly corresponds to TRBD1 (5 bases). The CDR3 length is 14 residues. V gave up 5 bases and J gave up 3 bases, with 10 bases separating them. CDR1 is MNHEY and CDR2 is SVGAGI in the germline V gene. CDR3 loop: CASSPLGDTGELFF. DNA of the CDR3: TGTGCCAGCAGTCCCCTAGGGGACACCGGGGAGCTGTTTTTT.

This clone was counted between two and nine times. This chain connects TRBV24-1 to TRBJ2-2, with 8 bases identical to TRBD2. CDR1 KGHDR and CDR2 SFDVKD come from the germline V gene. The CDR3 runs to 15 residues. V dropped 4 bases and J dropped 6; count of bases not matched to a gene: 6. The CDR3 region is CATSDGTSPAGELFF. The CDR3 nucleotides are TGTGCCACCAGTGACGGGACTAGTCCGGCCGGGGAGCTGTTTTTT.

CDR3 bases: TGCGCCAGCAGCTGGGGGGCGGGAGTGGAAGAGACCCAGTACTTC. Protein sequence: CASSWGAGVEETQYF. V gene TRBV5-1 combines with J gene TRBJ2-5; tentative D call: TRBD2 (7 bases). The V gene's germline CDR1 is SGHRS and CDR2 YFSETQ. The V and J ends lost 3 bases and 3 bases respectively, with 15 bases between them. The CDR3 extends over 15 amino acids.

The chain carries TRBV6-5 and TRBJ1-1; D call uncertain. The V and J ends lost 7 bases and 3 bases respectively, with 12 bases between them. This CDR3 has 13 amino acids. Per germline, CDR1 MNHEY and CDR2 SVGAGI. CDR3 residues: CASKRERDTEAFF. The CDR3 DNA reads TGTGCCAGCAAGAGGGAGCGGGACACTGAAGCTTTCTTT.

V and J are TRBV19 and TRBJ1-1; D is perhaps TRBD1 (6 bases). The CDR3 consists of 13 residues. The V gene's germline CDR1 is LNHDA and CDR2 SQIVND (reference sequence). Trimming removed 6 bases at V and 3 bases at J, with 11 bases between. The DNA for the CDR3 is TGTGCCAGTAGGGGGACATGGGACACTGAAGCTTTCTTT. Encoded protein: CASRGTWDTEAFF.

The chain couples TRBV12-3 or TRBV12-4 to TRBJ2-2; D call uncertain. The CDR3 runs 13 residues. V was shortened by 3 bases and J by 6 bases, with 8 bases between the two germline ends. The CDR3 loop reads CASSFAVSGELFF. CDR3 DNA: TGTGCCAGCAGTTTCGCGGTCTCCGGGGAGCTGTTTTTT.

The V gene is TRBV2, the J gene TRBJ2-1, with D possibly matching TRBD1 (6 bases). V lost 7 bases, J lost 7 bases, and 17 bases lay in between. CDR3 length: 14 amino acids. Germline V CDR1 and CDR2: SNHLY, FYNNEI. The CDR3 DNA follows: TGTGCCAGCATGTTTGTACAGGGAAGAAATGAGCAGTTCTTC. Its translation: CASMFVQGRNEQFF.

The J gene is TRBJ2-6, the V gene TRBV15; TRBD1 matches 7 bases. The CDR3 spans 16 residues. In germline, CDR1 is LNHNV, CDR2 YYDKDF (reference sequence). J lost 2 bases, V lost 4 bases, and 5 bases had no gene match. DNA for the CDR3: TGTGCCACCAGCACACTGACAGGGACTGGGGCCAACGTCCTGACTTTC. Amino acids: CATSTLTGTGANVLTF.

This clone was counted a few times. J is TRBJ2-3 and V is TRBV2; 8 bases match TRBD1. This CDR3 region has 18 residues. V lost 6 bases and J lost 5; bases outside the gene matches: 19. From germline, CDR1 is SNHLY and CDR2 FYNNEI. This CDR3 is CASRGTGQGQGYGDTQYF. The CDR3 DNA reads TGTGCCAGCAGGGGGACCGGACAGGGCCAGGGGTATGGAGATACGCAGTATTTT.

V and J are TRBV18 and TRBJ2-2, with 7 bases identical to TRBD2. There are 14 residues in the CDR3. Trimming at V came to 3 bases and at J to 4 bases, leaving 2 bases not matched to a gene. The germline V gene has CDR1 KGHSH and CDR2 LQKENI. This CDR3 reads CASSPASGTGELFF. The CDR3 coding sequence is TGTGCCAGCTCACCCGCTAGCGGCACCGGGGAGCTGTTTTTT.

The J gene is TRBJ2-7, the V gene TRBV7-3, with TRBD1 matching 7 bases. Germline V gene lookup returns CDR1 SGHTA and CDR2 FQGTGA. With V trimmed by 2 bases and J by 6 bases, 4 bases remained unmatched. There are 13 residues in the CDR3. The CDR3: CASSLQGVGEQYF. CDR3 nucleotides: TGTGCCAGCAGCTTACAGGGGGTGGGCGAGCAGTACTTC.

The chain combines TRBV7-9 with TRBJ2-1; D is perhaps TRBD2 (5 bases). Germline V CDR1 and CDR2: SEHNR, FQNEAQ (reference sequence). There are 15 residues in the CDR3. Trimming removed 5 bases from V and 8 bases from J, with 19 bases in between. This chain's CDR3 is CASSPARAIFDEQFF. The CDR3 nucleotides are TGTGCCAGCAGCCCGGCGAGGGCGATATTCGATGAGCAGTTCTTC.